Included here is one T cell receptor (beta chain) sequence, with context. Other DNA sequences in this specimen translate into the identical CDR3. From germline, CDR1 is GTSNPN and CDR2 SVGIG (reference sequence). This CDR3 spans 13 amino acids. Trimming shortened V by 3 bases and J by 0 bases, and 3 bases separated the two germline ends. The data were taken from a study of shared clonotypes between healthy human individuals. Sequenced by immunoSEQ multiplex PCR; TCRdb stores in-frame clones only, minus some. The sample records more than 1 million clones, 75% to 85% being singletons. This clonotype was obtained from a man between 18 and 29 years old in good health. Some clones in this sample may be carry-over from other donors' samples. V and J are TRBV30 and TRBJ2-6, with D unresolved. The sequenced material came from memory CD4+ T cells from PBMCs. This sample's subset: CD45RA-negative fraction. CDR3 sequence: CAWRYSGANVLTF. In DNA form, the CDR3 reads TGTGCCTGGAGATACTCTGGGGCCAACGTCCTGACTTTC.